Below, 6 T cell receptor beta chains from the same sample are listed, as sequenced in a study of T cells in Graves' hyperthyroidism and ophthalmopathy. TCR beta CDR3 sequences were amplified from RNA transcripts. The HTBI set primed first-round TCR CDR3 RT-PCR. TCRdb passed the multiplex PCR reads through MiXCR, listing each CDR3 protein once. Here the sample spans around 540,000 distinct CDR3 sequences, around 15% being singletons. Input material: blood. The receptors originated from a woman in her thirties with Graves' ophthalmopathy.

This clonotype has only a few counts. The chain couples TRBV6-1 to TRBJ2-7, with 7 bases lining up with TRBD2. The CDR3 covers 21 residues. With 9 bases clipped from V and 4 bases from J, the junction kept 33 bases outside the gene matches. Germline lookup yields CDR1 MNHNS and CDR2 SASEGT. CDR3 DNA: TGTGCCAGGCACCCCCAAATTGGACGCACGGGACTAAATTTCTTAGGGTACGAGCAGTACTTC. This gives the protein CARHPQIGRTGLNFLGYEQYF.

This clonotype was recorded many times. V gene TRBV20-1 combines with J gene TRBJ2-7, with D maybe TRBD2 (6 bases). The CDR3 is 15 amino acids. Trimming left V 0 bases short and J 6 bases short, with 18 bases between. CDR1 is DFQATT, CDR2 SNEGSKA, per germline (reference sequence). CDR3 in amino acids: CSARDGLERGGEQYF. Written as DNA, the CDR3 is TGCAGTGCTAGAGATGGGCTGGAAAGGGGAGGCGAGCAGTACTTC.

This clonotype appeared a few times. V is TRBV7-2 and J is TRBJ2-1; 11 bases are shared with TRBD2. This CDR3 has 16 amino acids. Per germline, CDR1 SGHTA and CDR2 FQGNSA. Losses at the gene ends were 2 bases for V and 9 bases for J; bases not matched to a gene: 9. CDR3 amino acids: CASSLMAVTSGTEQFF. The CDR3 coding sequence is TGTGCCAGCAGCTTAATGGCGGTGACTAGCGGGACTGAGCAGTTCTTC. The full variable domain, with the rest looked up from reference TRBV7-2 and TRBJ2-1, is GAGVSQSPSNKVTEKGKDVELRCDPISGHTALYWYRQSLGQGLEFLIYFQGNSAPDKSGLPSDRFSAERTGGSVSTLTIQRTQQEDSAVYLCASSLMAVTSGTEQFFGPGTRLTVL.

This clonotype was counted once. Since a much larger clone is just one base distant, this may be a read error. The CDR3 here is CASSWTGGARQPQHF. The CDR3 DNA reads TGTGCCAGCAGCTGGACAGGGGGAGCGAGACAGCCCCAGCATTTT. This chain joins TRBV7-2 and TRBJ1-5; 10 positions agree with TRBD1. V was clipped by 4 bases and J by 7 bases; unmatched bases: 7. The CDR3 is 15 amino acids. The germline CDR1 and CDR2 sequences are SGHTA and FQGNSA.

This clonotype was counted many times. The chain carries TRBV28 and TRBJ2-4, with D possibly matching TRBD2 (5 bases). The CDR3 has 14 amino acids. Trimming removed 4 bases from V and 4 bases from J, with 11 bases in between. Germline V gives CDR1 MDHEN, CDR2 SYDVKM. The chain's CDR3 is CASSYGDAKNIQYF. In nucleotides, the CDR3 is TGTGCCAGCAGTTACGGGGATGCTAAAAACATTCAGTACTTC.

Written as DNA, the CDR3 is TGCGCCAGCATGGTGAGACCCTCCTACAATGAGCAGTTCTTC. Its translation: CASMVRPSYNEQFF. The chain couples TRBV5-1 to TRBJ2-1; D uncertain. CDR1 and CDR2 from the germline V gene are SGHRS and YFSETQ. The CDR3 covers 14 residues. Trimming shortened V by 6 bases and J by 0 bases, and 10 bases separated the two germline ends.